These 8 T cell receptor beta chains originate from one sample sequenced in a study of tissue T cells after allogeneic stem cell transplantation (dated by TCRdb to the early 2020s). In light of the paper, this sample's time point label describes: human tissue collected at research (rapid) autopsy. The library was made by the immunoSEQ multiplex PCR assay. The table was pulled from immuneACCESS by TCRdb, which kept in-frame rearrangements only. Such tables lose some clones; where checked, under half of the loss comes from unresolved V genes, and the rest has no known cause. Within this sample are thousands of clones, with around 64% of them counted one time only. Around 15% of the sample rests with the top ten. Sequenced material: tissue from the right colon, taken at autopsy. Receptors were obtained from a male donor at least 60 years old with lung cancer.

The DNA for the CDR3 is TGTGCCAGCAGCTTAAACAGGGACTATGGCTACACCTTC. Its protein is CASSLNRDYGYTF. The chain has TRBV7-8 and TRBJ1-2; D might be TRBD1 (6 bases). Germline V gene lookup returns CDR1 SGHVS and CDR2 FQNEAQ. Trimming shortened V by 2 bases and J by 3 bases, and 7 bases separated the two germline ends. The CDR3 sequence is 13 residues long.

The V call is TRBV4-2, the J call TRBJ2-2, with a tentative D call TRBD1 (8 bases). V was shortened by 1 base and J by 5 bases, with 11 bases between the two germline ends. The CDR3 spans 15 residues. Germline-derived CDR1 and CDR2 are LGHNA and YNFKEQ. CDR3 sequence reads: CASSQVQGGTGELFF. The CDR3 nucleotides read TGTGCCAGCAGCCAAGTACAGGGGGGGACCGGGGAGCTGTTTTTT.

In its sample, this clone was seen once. The CDR3 protein is CASSEGQFNQPQHF. The CDR3 DNA reads TGTGCCAGCAGTGAAGGACAGTTCAATCAGCCCCAGCATTTT. The chain employs TRBV6-1 and TRBJ1-5; tentatively, D is TRBD1 (5 bases). The CDR3 runs 14 residues. V lost 1 base to trimming and J lost 3 bases, with 7 bases between them. In germline, CDR1 is MNHNS, CDR2 SASEGT.

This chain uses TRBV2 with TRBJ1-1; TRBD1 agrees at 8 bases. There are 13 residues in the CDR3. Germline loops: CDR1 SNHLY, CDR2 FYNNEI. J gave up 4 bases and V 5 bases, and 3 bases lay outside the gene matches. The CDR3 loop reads CASSPTGGTEAFF. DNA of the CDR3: TGTGCCAGCAGTCCAACAGGGGGCACTGAAGCTTTCTTT.

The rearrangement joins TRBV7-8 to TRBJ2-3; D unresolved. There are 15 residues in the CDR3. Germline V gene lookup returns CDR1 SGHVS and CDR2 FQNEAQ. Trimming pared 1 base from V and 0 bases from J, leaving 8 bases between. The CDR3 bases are TGTGCCAGCAGCTTAGACCTGGGAAGCACAGATACGCAGTATTTT. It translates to CASSLDLGSTDTQYF.

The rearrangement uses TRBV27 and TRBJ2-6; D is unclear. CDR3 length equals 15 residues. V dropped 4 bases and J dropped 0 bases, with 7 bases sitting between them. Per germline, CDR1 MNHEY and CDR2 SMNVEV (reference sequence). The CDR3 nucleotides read TGTGCCAGCAGTTCCCTAAACTCTGGGGCCAACGTCCTGACTTTC. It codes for CASSSLNSGANVLTF. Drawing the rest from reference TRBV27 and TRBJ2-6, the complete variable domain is EAQVTQNPRYLITVTGKKLTVTCSQNMNHEYMSWYRQDPGLGLRQIYYSMNVEVTDKGDVPEGYKVSRKEKRNFPLILESPSPNQTSLYFCASSSLNSGANVLTFGAGSRLTVL.

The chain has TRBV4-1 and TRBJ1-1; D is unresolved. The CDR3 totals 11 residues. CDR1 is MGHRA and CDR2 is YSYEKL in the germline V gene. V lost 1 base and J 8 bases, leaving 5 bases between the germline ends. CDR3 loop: CASSQGQEAFF. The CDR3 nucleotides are TGCGCCAGCAGCCAAGGGCAGGAAGCTTTCTTT.

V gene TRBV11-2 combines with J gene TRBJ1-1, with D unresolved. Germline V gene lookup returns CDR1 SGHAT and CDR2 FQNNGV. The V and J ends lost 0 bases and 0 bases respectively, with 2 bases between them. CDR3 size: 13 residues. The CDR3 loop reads CASSLDLNTEAFF. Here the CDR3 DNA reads TGTGCCAGCAGCTTAGACTTGAACACTGAAGCTTTCTTT.